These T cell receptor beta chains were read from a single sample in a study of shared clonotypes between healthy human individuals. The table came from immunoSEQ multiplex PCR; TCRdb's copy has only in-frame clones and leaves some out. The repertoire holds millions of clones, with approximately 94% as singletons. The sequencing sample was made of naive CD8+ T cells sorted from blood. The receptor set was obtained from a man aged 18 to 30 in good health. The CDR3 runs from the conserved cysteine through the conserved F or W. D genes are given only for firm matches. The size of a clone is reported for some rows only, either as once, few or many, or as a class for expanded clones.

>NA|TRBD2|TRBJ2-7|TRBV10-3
TGTGCCATGACTAGCGGGAGCTACGAGCAGTACTTC
CAMTSGSYEQYF
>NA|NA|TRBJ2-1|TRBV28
TGTGCCAGCAGTTTATACTCCTTCAATGAGCAGTTCTTC
CASSLYSFNEQFF
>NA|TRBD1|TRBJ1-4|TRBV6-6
TGTGCCAGCAGTTTATTGACAGGGGTGGAAGAAAAACTGTTTTTT
CASSLLTGVEEKLFF
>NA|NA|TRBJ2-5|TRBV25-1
TGTGCCAGCATAGACGGACAACGAGAGACCCAGTACTTC
CASIDGQRETQYF
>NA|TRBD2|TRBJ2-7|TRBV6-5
TGTGCCAGCAGACCCTTGGGACTAGCGGGGCTATCAAAGTACTTC
CASRPLGLAGLSKYF
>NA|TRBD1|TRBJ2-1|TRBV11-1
TGTGCCAGCAGCTTAGCTCTTACAGGGGGCCTTCTAAACAATGAGCAGTTCTTC
CASSLALTGGLLNNEQFF
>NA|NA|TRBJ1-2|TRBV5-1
TGCGCCAGCAGCTTGGCCGGGCAGGATGGCTACACCTTC
CASSLAGQDGYTF
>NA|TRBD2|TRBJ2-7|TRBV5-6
TGTGCCAGCAGCCAGGGACTAGCAATGTACGAGCAGTACTTC
CASSQGLAMYEQYF
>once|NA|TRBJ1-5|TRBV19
TGTGCCAGTGTAAAACGGGATCTCGATCAGCCCCAGCATTTT
CASVKRDLDQPQHF
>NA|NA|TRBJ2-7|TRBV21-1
TGTGCCAGCAGCAAAGCTTCAGGGGGGATGTTTAGAGGGACCTACGAGCAGTACTTC
CASSKASGGMFRGTYEQYF
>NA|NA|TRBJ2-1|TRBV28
TGTGCCAGCAGTTCGGACGGCTACAATGAGCAGTTCTTC
CASSSDGYNEQFF
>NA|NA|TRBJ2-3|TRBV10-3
TGTGCCATCGGTGGGGGCGACTACACAGATACGCAGTATTTT
CAIGGGDYTDTQYF
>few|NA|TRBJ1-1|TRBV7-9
TGTGCCAGCATAAAGGACAGTTCAGAAGCTTTCTTT
CASIKDSSEAFF
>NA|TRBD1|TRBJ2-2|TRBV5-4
TGTGCCAGCAGCCCGGGACAGGGGACCGGGGAGCTGTTTTTT
CASSPGQGTGELFF
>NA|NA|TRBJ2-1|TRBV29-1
TGCAGCGTTGAAGGCCCACACTACTCCTACAATGAGCAGTTCTTC
CSVEGPHYSYNEQFF
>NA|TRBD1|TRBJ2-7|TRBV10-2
TGCGCCAGCAGCAGATCTCCGGGACAGGAAAAAATGGGCTACGAGCAGTACTTC
CASSRSPGQEKMGYEQYF
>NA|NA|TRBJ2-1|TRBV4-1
TGCGCCAGCAGGGGCTACAATGAGCAGTTCTTC
CASRGYNEQFF
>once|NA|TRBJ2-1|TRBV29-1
TGCAGCGTTGTACCCAGCTCCTACAATGAGCAGTTCTTC
CSVVPSSYNEQFF
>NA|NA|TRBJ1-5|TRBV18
TGTGCCAGCTCACCTTCCGGGGGGGCTCAGCCCCAGCATTTT
CASSPSGGAQPQHF
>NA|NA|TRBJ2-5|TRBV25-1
TGTGCCAGCAGTGAGAAGGACGAGGACCAGTACTTC
CASSEKDEDQYF
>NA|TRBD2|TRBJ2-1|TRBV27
TGTGCCAGCAGTCCGTTTATTACCCGGGGGGGCCTCGATGAGCAGTTCTTC
CASSPFITRGGLDEQFF
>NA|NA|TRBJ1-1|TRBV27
TGTGCCAGCAGTTTCGGGAAGAACACTGAAGCTTTCTTT
CASSFGKNTEAFF
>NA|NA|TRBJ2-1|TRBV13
TGTGCCAGCAGCACTACCGTCTCCTCGAGCTACAATGAGCAGTTCTTC
CASSTTVSSSYNEQFF
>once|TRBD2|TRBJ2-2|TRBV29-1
TGCAGCGTTCGAGTAGCGGGGGCGAACACCGGGGAGCTGTTTTTT
CSVRVAGANTGELFF
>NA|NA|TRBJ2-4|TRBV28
TGTGCCAGCAGTTTGAAACAGTTCCTTTCCAAAAACATTCAGTACTTC
CASSLKQFLSKNIQYF
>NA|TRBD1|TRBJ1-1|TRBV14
TGTGCCAGCAGATACAGGGGAGTCACTGAAGCTTTCTTT
CASRYRGVTEAFF
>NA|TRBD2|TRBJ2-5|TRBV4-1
TGCGCCAGCAGCCAAGTTCTGGGAGGGCAAGAGACCCAGTACTTC
CASSQVLGGQETQYF
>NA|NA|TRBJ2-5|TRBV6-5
TGTGCCAGCAGTTACTCAGCGAGCGGCGGGGAGACCCAGTACTTC
CASSYSASGGETQYF
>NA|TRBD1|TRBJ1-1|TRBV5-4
TGTGCCAGCAGCCCGGGGACAGATGAAGCTTTCTTT
CASSPGTDEAFF
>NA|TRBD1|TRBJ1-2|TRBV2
TGTGCCAGCAGCGAGACTTTAGGACAGGGAAGATTGTATGGCTACACCTTC
CASSETLGQGRLYGYTF
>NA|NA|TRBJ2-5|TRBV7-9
TGTGCCAGCAGCTTAGCCGGGACCCAAGAGACCCAGTACTTC
CASSLAGTQETQYF
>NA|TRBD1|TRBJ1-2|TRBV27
TGTGCCAGCAGTATGGGACAGGGCTATGGCTACACCTTC
CASSMGQGYGYTF
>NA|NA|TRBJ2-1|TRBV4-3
TGCGCCAGCAGCCCCTTATTAGCGGAGCCCACCTACAATGAGCAGTTCTTC
CASSPLLAEPTYNEQFF
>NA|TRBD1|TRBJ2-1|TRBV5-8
TGTGCCAGCAGCTTCAGGACAGGGGGGTACAATGAGCAGTTCTTC
CASSFRTGGYNEQFF
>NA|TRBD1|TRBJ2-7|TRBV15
TGTGCCACCAGCCCAGGACAGGGAAAGTACGAGCAGTACTTC
CATSPGQGKYEQYF
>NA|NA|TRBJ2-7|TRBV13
TGTGCCAGCAGCTTAGGTTCCCCAGGGCCCCACGAGCAGTACTTC
CASSLGSPGPHEQYF
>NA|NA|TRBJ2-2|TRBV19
TGTGCCAGTAGTAGTCCCGCGAACACCGGGGAGCTGTTTTTT
CASSSPANTGELFF
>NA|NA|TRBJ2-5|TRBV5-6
TGTGCCAGCAGCTTTGGACAGATCGAGACCCAGTACTTC
CASSFGQIETQYF
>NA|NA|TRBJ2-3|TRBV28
TGTGCCAGCAGTTTAAGTGGGGACCTCACAGATACGCAGTATTTT
CASSLSGDLTDTQYF
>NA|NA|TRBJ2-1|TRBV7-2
TGTGCCAGCAGCTTAGCGCCCAGGATGGACGGCAATGAGCAGTTCTTC
CASSLAPRMDGNEQFF
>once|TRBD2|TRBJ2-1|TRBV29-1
TGCAGCGTCAATGGCCCGGGAGGGTACAATGAGCAGTTCTTC
CSVNGPGGYNEQFF
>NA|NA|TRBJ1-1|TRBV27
TGTGCCAGCAGCTCCGGGGGCAGGGGCATGAACACTGAAGCTTTCTTT
CASSSGGRGMNTEAFF
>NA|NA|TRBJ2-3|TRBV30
TGTGCCTGGAGTGTTGGCGGGACTAGCACAGATACGCAGTATTTT
CAWSVGGTSTDTQYF
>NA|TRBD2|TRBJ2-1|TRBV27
TGTGCCAGCACTCGGCTAGCGGGAGGCCGCTCCTACAATGAGCAGTTCTTC
CASTRLAGGRSYNEQFF
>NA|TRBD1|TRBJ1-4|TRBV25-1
TGTGCCAGCAGTCCCGGGACAGGGGGTAGAACTAATGAAAAACTGTTTTTT
CASSPGTGGRTNEKLFF
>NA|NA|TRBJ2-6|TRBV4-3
TGCGCCAGCAGCCAGTCCTTCCACATCAGGGACACCTATCCCTCTGGGGCCAACGTCCTGACTTTC
CASSQSFHIRDTYPSGANVLTF
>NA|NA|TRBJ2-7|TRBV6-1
TGTGCCAGTGCCTCGAGTGGGGGAGCCTACGAGCAGTACTTC
CASASSGGAYEQYF
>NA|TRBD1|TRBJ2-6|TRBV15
TGTGCCACCACTCAGGGGGCGGATGGGGCCAACGTCCTGACTTTC
CATTQGADGANVLTF
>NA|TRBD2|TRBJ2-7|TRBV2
TGTGCCAGCAGTGAAGCTAGCGGGAGGGTCTACGAGCAGTACTTC
CASSEASGRVYEQYF
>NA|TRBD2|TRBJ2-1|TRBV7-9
TGTGCCAGCAGCTTAGCGGGGGCGGGAGGGAATGAGCAGTTCTTC
CASSLAGAGGNEQFF
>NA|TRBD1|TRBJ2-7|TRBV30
TGTGCCTGGTGCTCCGGACAGGCCTACGAGCAGTACTTC
CAWCSGQAYEQYF
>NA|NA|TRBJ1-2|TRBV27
TGTGCCAGCAGTGTAGACAGCGTCTATGGCTACACCTTC
CASSVDSVYGYTF
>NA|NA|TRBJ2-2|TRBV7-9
TGTGCCAGCAGCCCCCTTCCGAACACCGGGGAGCTGTTTTTT
CASSPLPNTGELFF